The 16 T cell receptor beta chains below come from one sample, sequenced in a study of CD8 T cells in ankylosing spondylitis. TCRdb fed the 5' RACE reads into MiXCR, producing one record per CDR3 protein. The sample holds around 25,000 distinct CDR3 sequences; 2.5% are singletons and the top ten take 6.5% to 9.5%. Material for sequencing was blood, either unsorted or a sorted T cell fraction (not recorded which). These receptor sequences come from a female donor with ankylosing spondylitis or in good health (not recorded which).

This clonotype showed up just a few times. The rearrangement joins TRBV9 to TRBJ2-7; 10 bases are shared with TRBD2. Losses at the gene ends were 5 bases for V and 3 bases for J; bases not matched to a gene: 11. Germline-derived CDR1 and CDR2 are SGDLS and YYNGEE. The CDR3 spans 16 residues. CDR3 in amino acids: CASSPSGSPQDYEQYF. CDR3 bases: TGTGCCAGCAGTCCTAGCGGGAGTCCCCAAGACTACGAGCAGTACTTC. Using reference TRBV9 and TRBJ2-7 for the parts outside the CDR3, the full variable domain is DSGVTQTPKHLITATGQRVTLRCSPRSGDLSVYWYQQSLDQGLQFLIQYYNGEERAKGNILERFSAQQFPDLHSELNLSSLELGDSALYFCASSPSGSPQDYEQYFGPGTRLTVT.

This clonotype occurred many times. A much bigger clone sits one base away, suggesting this may be a read error. The rearrangement uses TRBV9 and TRBJ1-1; D remains unclear. The germline V gene has CDR1 SGDLS and CDR2 YYNGEE. There are 13 residues in the CDR3. Trimming shortened V by 0 bases and J by 3 bases, and 6 bases separated the two germline ends. The CDR3 loop reads CASSVVVDTEAFF. In nucleotides, the CDR3 is TGTGCCAGCAGCGTAGTGGTGGACACTGAAGCTTTCTTT.

At least ten counts were recorded for this clonotype. The rearrangement links TRBV9 to TRBJ2-3; 7 bases are shared with TRBD2. With V trimmed by 2 bases and J by 5 bases, 5 bases remained unmatched. This CDR3 is 14 amino acids long. Germline-derived CDR1 and CDR2 are SGDLS and YYNGEE. The CDR3 reads CASSVGGVEDTQYF. CDR3 nucleotide sequence: TGTGCCAGCAGCGTGGGAGGGGTGGAAGATACGCAGTATTTT.

This clonotype has a handful of counts. The chain couples TRBV9 to TRBJ1-6; possibly TRBD1 for D (6 bases). The CDR3 runs to 15 residues. Per germline, CDR1 SGDLS and CDR2 YYNGEE. Trimming removed 4 bases from V and 6 bases from J, with 14 bases in between. The CDR3 protein is CASSPQGPGNSPLHF. The CDR3 DNA sequence: TGTGCCAGCAGCCCACAGGGTCCGGGTAATTCACCCCTCCACTTT.

Many counts were recorded for this clonotype. The chain recombines TRBV9 with TRBJ2-2; maybe TRBD1 (5 bases). V lost 0 bases to trimming and J lost 5 bases, with 14 bases between them. Per the germline V gene, CDR1 is SGDLS and CDR2 is YYNGEE. The CDR3 is made up of 16 amino acids. CDR3 residues: CASSVGGRIGTGELFF. CDR3 nucleotide sequence: TGTGCCAGCAGCGTAGGGGGCAGGATAGGGACCGGGGAGCTGTTTTTT.

The table lists this clonotype with many counts. J is TRBJ2-3 and V is TRBV9, with D uncertain. Germline V gene data show CDR1 as SGDLS and CDR2 as YYNGEE. Trimming took 4 bases from V and 2 from J, leaving 11 bases between them. This CDR3 has 14 amino acids. The CDR3 region is CASSPRLYTDTQYF. As DNA, the CDR3 is TGTGCCAGCAGCCCCCGCTTGTACACAGATACGCAGTATTTT.

In this sample, this clonotype turned up many times. The chain couples TRBV9 to TRBJ2-1; no reliable D call. From germline, CDR1 is SGDLS and CDR2 YYNGEE. V dropped 0 bases and J dropped 8 bases, with 6 bases sitting between them. This CDR3 has 12 amino acids. The CDR3 DNA reads as TGTGCCAGCAGCGTAGAAGGAGATGAGCAGTTCTTC. Protein sequence: CASSVEGDEQFF. Full variable domain (rest looked up from reference TRBV9 and TRBJ2-1): DSGVTQTPKHLITATGQRVTLRCSPRSGDLSVYWYQQSLDQGLQFLIQYYNGEERAKGNILERFSAQQFPDLHSELNLSSLELGDSALYFCASSVEGDEQFFGPGTRLTVL.

At least ten counts were recorded for this clonotype. The genes are TRBV9 and TRBJ2-1, with 11 bases identical to TRBD2. Germline trimming cut 3 bases from V and 10 bases from J; bases unmatched to any gene: 9. Looked up from germline, CDR1 is SGDLS and CDR2 is YYNGEE. CDR3 length: 15 residues. CDR3 DNA: TGTGCCAGCAGCGAGACTAGCGGGATTCCGGGCGAGCAGTTCTTC. It encodes CASSETSGIPGEQFF.

This clonotype showed up many times. The chain combines TRBV9 with TRBJ2-7, with unresolved D. CDR3 length equals 13 residues. Germline V lookup: CDR1 SGDLS, CDR2 YYNGEE. Trimming cost V 0 bases and J 3 bases, with 7 bases left between them. The CDR3 DNA reads TGTGCCAGCAGCGTAGGGTTGGACTACGAGCAGTACTTC. Protein: CASSVGLDYEQYF.

This clonotype appeared many times. The chain is built from TRBV9 and TRBJ2-1; TRBD2 might be the D (5 bases). The V gene lost 0 bases and the J gene lost 4 bases, with 8 bases spanning the gap. CDR3 length equals 14 residues. Germline V gene lookup returns CDR1 SGDLS and CDR2 YYNGEE. CDR3 sequence: CASSVVGGYNEQFF. In DNA form, the CDR3 reads TGTGCCAGCAGCGTAGTCGGCGGGTACAATGAGCAGTTCTTC.

This clonotype was found many times. Here the CDR3 DNA reads TGTGCCAGCAGTCGCCGGCCGGCCGGAGAGACCCAGTACTTC. Protein: CASSRRPAGETQYF. V and J are TRBV9 and TRBJ2-5; D gene ambiguous. The V gene's germline CDR1 is SGDLS and CDR2 YYNGEE. This CDR3 is built from 14 residues. Trimming pared 5 bases from V and 4 bases from J, leaving 15 bases between.

This clonotype came up many times. The J gene is TRBJ2-7, the V gene TRBV9; D is undetermined. Trimming left V 1 base short and J 7 bases short, with 15 bases between. The germline gives CDR1 SGDLS, CDR2 YYNGEE. This CDR3 spans 14 amino acids. The DNA for the CDR3 is TGTGCCAGCAGCGTAACCCCAGGACCTGTAGAGCAGTACTTC. This encodes CASSVTPGPVEQYF. The entire variable domain, with the rest obtained from reference TRBV9 and TRBJ2-7, is as follows: DSGVTQTPKHLITATGQRVTLRCSPRSGDLSVYWYQQSLDQGLQFLIQYYNGEERAKGNILERFSAQQFPDLHSELNLSSLELGDSALYFCASSVTPGPVEQYFGPGTRLTVT.

This clonotype has a count of ten or more. This chain links TRBV9 with TRBJ2-2; 10 bases are a match to TRBD1. From germline, CDR1 is SGDLS and CDR2 YYNGEE. V trimming: 3 bases; J trimming: 4 bases; junction bases outside the gene matches: 3. The CDR3 contains 15 residues. The CDR3 protein is CASSARTGGTGELFF. In DNA, the CDR3 is TGTGCCAGCAGCGCCCGGACAGGGGGCACCGGGGAGCTGTTTTTT.

This clonotype was recorded at least ten times. The gene calls are TRBV9 and TRBJ2-5; tentatively, D is TRBD1 or TRBD2 (5 bases each). V gave up 0 bases and J gave up 2 bases, with 20 bases separating them. Per germline, CDR1 SGDLS and CDR2 YYNGEE. The CDR3 length is 18 residues. In nucleotides, the CDR3 is TGTGCCAGCAGCGTAGGCCCGGGACCGTTCGAATTACAAGAGACCCAGTACTTC. Translation: CASSVGPGPFELQETQYF.

The table lists this clonotype with many counts. The V and J genes are TRBV21-1 and TRBJ2-3; the D segment call TRBD1 is taken from the table without a DNA check. TRBV21-1 is termed a pseudogene. CDR3 length equals 18 residues. CDR3 DNA: TGTGCCAGCGACCCGGCGTACGGGACAGAAACTAGCACAGATACGCAGTATTTT. Protein sequence: CASDPAYGTETSTDTQYF.

This clonotype has ten or more counts. This sequence joins TRBV9 and TRBJ2-2; the D gene is possibly TRBD1 (6 bases). Trimming removed 4 bases at V and 0 bases at J, with 13 bases between. The CDR3 spans 16 residues. Germline CDR1 SGDLS, CDR2 YYNGEE. The CDR3 here is CASSLQGPSNTGELFF. The CDR3 DNA reads TGTGCCAGCAGCCTCCAGGGGCCCTCGAACACCGGGGAGCTGTTTTTT.